These T cell receptor beta chains were read from a single sample in a study of T cells after posttransplantation cyclophosphamide. Method: immunoSEQ multiplex PCR; TCRdb's copy keeps in-frame clones and lacks some. Seen here are about 20,000 clones, 75% to 90% observed once, and the top ten hold about 2%. The sample in question was PBMCs, obtained roughly 390 days after allogeneic stem cell transplant with calcineurin inhibitor and methotrexate. Every receptor here comes from a female patient in her 30s who received an allogeneic stem cell transplant from an unrelated donor, was CMV-positive, and had acute and chronic GVHD. Certain T cells may be donor cells from the graft. CDR3s include the opening cysteine and the closing phenylalanine or tryptophan. D genes are given only for firm matches. Expanded clones get a size class; other rows say once, few or many, or leave the size out.

v_gene	j_gene	abundance	d_gene	CDR3aa	CDR3nt
TRBV7-6	TRBJ2-7	NA	NA	CASSSSRGPYEQYF	TGTGCCAGCAGCTCATCAAGGGGTCCCTACGAGCAGTACTTC
TRBV7-3	TRBJ2-1	NA	TRBD2	CASSLAGRLNNEQFF	TGTGCCAGCAGTTTAGCGGGTCGCTTGAACAATGAGCAGTTCTTC
TRBV6-5	TRBJ2-7	NA	TRBD2	CASSTLGGGEQYF	TGTGCCAGCAGTACTCTGGGGGGAGGGGAGCAGTACTTC
TRBV6-5	TRBJ2-3	NA	NA	CASSYGGLTGDTQYF	TGTGCCAGCAGTTACGGTGGACTTACCGGGGATACGCAGTATTTT
TRBV29-1	TRBJ1-6	NA	NA	CSVQGGVNSPLHF	TGCAGCGTCCAGGGAGGGGTAAATTCACCCCTCCACTTT
TRBV7-3	TRBJ1-2	NA	NA	CASSLSDYYGYTF	TGTGCCAGCAGCTTGTCAGATTACTATGGCTACACCTTC
TRBV7-3	TRBJ1-2	NA	NA	CASSPDSGHNYGYTF	TGTGCCAGCAGCCCCGACAGCGGGCATAACTATGGCTACACCTTC
TRBV9	TRBJ2-3	NA	TRBD2	CASSRPKGWREGTDTQYF	TGTGCCAGCAGCCGACCAAAGGGTTGGCGGGAGGGAACAGATACGCAGTATTTT
TRBV2	TRBJ2-1	NA	NA	CASSYQDSQFF	TGTGCCAGCAGTTACCAGGACAGCCAGTTCTTC
TRBV29-1	TRBJ2-2	NA	TRBD1	CIVTGGNTGELFF	TGCATCGTCACAGGGGGGAACACCGGGGAGCTGTTTTTT
TRBV27	TRBJ1-1	NA	NA	CASSLGDRPNTEAFF	TGTGCCAGCAGTTTAGGCGACAGGCCCAACACTGAAGCTTTCTTT
TRBV5-1	TRBJ2-2	NA	TRBD2	CASSLERGGRSTGELFF	TGCGCCAGCAGCTTGGAACGCGGCGGGAGGAGCACCGGGGAGCTGTTTTTT
TRBV30	TRBJ1-5	NA	NA	CAWSDGGYSNQPQHF	TGTGCCTGGAGCGACGGGGGTTATAGCAATCAGCCCCAGCATTTT
TRBV5-1	TRBJ2-5	NA	NA	CASSSPGARRETQYF	TGCGCCAGCAGCTCTCCAGGGGCGCGTCGAGAGACCCAGTACTTC
TRBV9	TRBJ2-7	NA	NA	CASSSHEASGIDAYEQYF	TGTGCCAGCAGCTCCCACGAGGCCAGTGGCATAGACGCTTACGAGCAGTACTTC
TRBV10-3	TRBJ2-1	NA	TRBD2	CAIGVGTSGRDEQFF	TGTGCCATCGGGGTCGGGACTAGCGGGAGGGATGAGCAGTTCTTC
TRBV9	TRBJ2-1	NA	NA	CASSVGGTYEQFF	TGTGCCAGCAGCGTGGGCGGGACCTATGAGCAGTTCTTC
TRBV30	TRBJ2-7	NA	NA	CAWSWREGVYEQYF	TGTGCCTGGAGTTGGAGAGAGGGAGTATACGAGCAGTACTTC
TRBV14	TRBJ2-7	NA	TRBD2	CASSHGSGLASYEQYF	TGTGCCAGCAGCCATGGCTCTGGACTAGCGTCCTACGAGCAGTACTTC
TRBV28	TRBJ2-2	NA	TRBD2	CASRSAGGPSGELFF	TGTGCCAGCAGATCAGCGGGAGGGCCGTCCGGGGAGCTGTTTTTT
TRBV12-5	TRBJ2-2	NA	NA	CASGLVSWNTGELFF	TGTGCTAGTGGTTTGGTTTCTTGGAACACCGGGGAGCTGTTTTTT
TRBV7-9	TRBJ1-1	few	NA	CASSQEGNTEAFF	TGTGCCAGCAGCCAGGAAGGGAACACTGAAGCTTTCTTT
TRBV27	TRBJ2-5	NA	TRBD1	CASSLMITGQGVETQYF	TGTGCCAGCAGTTTAATGATCACGGGACAGGGTGTAGAGACCCAGTACTTC
TRBV2	TRBJ2-1	NA	TRBD2	CASSDLAGVGYNEQFF	TGTGCCAGCAGTGACCTGGCGGGAGTGGGCTACAATGAGCAGTTCTTC
TRBV19	TRBJ2-2	NA	TRBD1	CASSGTGGITGELFF	TGTGCCAGTAGTGGCACAGGGGGCATCACCGGGGAGCTGTTTTTT
TRBV2	TRBJ1-2	NA	TRBD1	CASTRTGLAIGYTF	TGTGCCAGCACCAGGACAGGCTTAGCTATTGGCTACACCTTC
TRBV7-8	TRBJ2-3	NA	TRBD2	CASRASGSHPDTQYF	TGTGCCAGCAGGGCTAGCGGGAGCCACCCAGATACGCAGTATTTT
TRBV19	TRBJ1-5	few	NA	CASSIQGTNQPQHF	TGTGCCAGTAGTATTCAGGGTACCAATCAGCCCCAGCATTTT
TRBV9	TRBJ2-1	NA	NA	CASSVTPDEQFF	TGTGCCAGCAGCGTAACTCCTGATGAGCAGTTCTTC
TRBV9	TRBJ1-4	NA	TRBD1	CASSVNTGGFEKLFF	TGTGCCAGCAGCGTAAATACAGGGGGCTTTGAAAAACTGTTTTTT
TRBV5-6	TRBJ2-6	NA	NA	CATERATGSGGANVLTF	TGTGCCACCGAAAGGGCAACAGGGTCGGGTGGGGCCAACGTCCTGACTTTC
TRBV6-6	TRBJ1-2	NA	NA	CASKGGGGYTF	TGTGCCAGCAAGGGGGGGGGAGGCTACACCTTC
TRBV19	TRBJ1-1	few	NA	CASMPGALTEAFF	TGTGCCAGTATGCCAGGGGCGCTCACTGAAGCTTTCTTT
TRBV5-6	TRBJ1-2	NA	NA	CASSLAGRWSYGYTF	TGTGCCAGCAGCTTGGCGGGGAGATGGAGCTATGGCTACACCTTC
TRBV19	TRBJ1-6	NA	TRBD1	CASSYTRQGGGSPLHF	TGTGCCAGTAGTTACACCCGACAGGGAGGAGGGTCACCCCTCCACTTT